This TCR beta chain stems from a study of blood T cell repertoires in COVID-19. CDR3 length: 17 residues. Germline values: CDR1 LNHNV, CDR2 YYDKDF (reference sequence). The germline V and J ends were trimmed by 1 base and 0 bases, with 12 bases remaining between them. Original processing notes: Amplifying reference gene primers gave estimates of nucleated cell counts. Clones were sequenced by immunoSEQ multiplex PCR, and TCRdb holds only the in-frame ones, with some missing. D and trimming come from the DNA, and the V and J calls and clone size come from that table. The sample lists over 140,000 clones, approximately 83% occurring once.

This TCR came from a woman aged 55-70 years with acute or convalescent COVID-19. Source material: peripheral blood. The chain joins TRBV15 to TRBJ1-4; D gene uncertain. Written as DNA, the CDR3 is TGTGCCACCAGCAGAGCACCTACAGTTGCAACTAATGAAAAACTGTTTTTT. Residues: CATSRAPTVATNEKLFF.